These 7 T cell receptor beta chains came from one sample sequenced in a study of blood T cell repertoires in COVID-19. Clones were read by immunoSEQ multiplex PCR, and TCRdb kept only the in-frame ones, dropping some. The sample lists approximately 310,000 clones; roughly 89% were seen once. Sequenced input: PBMCs or T cells enriched from blood (not recorded which). The receptors stem from a man in his 60s who had recovered from COVID-19.

This chain uses TRBV5-6 with TRBJ2-5; 13 bases line up with TRBD2. Germline CDR1 is SGHDT and CDR2 is YYEEEE. V trimming: 4 bases; J trimming: 5 bases; junction bases outside the gene matches: 8. The CDR3 extends over 16 amino acids. The CDR3 DNA sequence: TGTGCCAGCAGCCGAGGACTAGCGGGAGTTGAGGAGACCCAGTACTTC. Encoded protein: CASSRGLAGVEETQYF.

The chain is built from TRBV24-1 and TRBJ1-2; no definite D call. The CDR3 runs 14 residues. The V gene's germline CDR1 is KGHDR and CDR2 SFDVKD. Trimming cost V 0 bases and J 4 bases, with 8 bases left between them. The CDR3 loop reads CATSDLTATYGYTF. DNA of the CDR3: TGTGCCACCAGTGATTTGACAGCTACCTATGGCTACACCTTC.

The chain joins TRBV4-2 to TRBJ2-3, with D possibly matching TRBD2 (8 bases). Germline CDR1 and CDR2: LGHNA and YNFKEQ. The CDR3 runs 14 residues. V was clipped by 3 bases and J by 6 bases, with 13 bases between them. CDR3 residues: CASSQGQREDTQYF. CDR3 bases: TGTGCCAGCAGCCAGGGACAGCGGGAGGATACGCAGTATTTT.

This clone was found a few times. The chain employs TRBV6-5 and TRBJ1-6, with TRBD1 as a possible D gene (6 bases). CDR3 length: 15 amino acids. Trimming removed 2 bases at V and 1 base at J, with 6 bases between. Germline CDR1 reads MNHEY; CDR2 reads SVGAGI. This CDR3 reads CASSYQGSYNSPLHF. The CDR3 region has the DNA TGTGCCAGCAGTTACCAGGGGTCCTATAATTCACCCCTCCACTTT.

This clone was counted once. The chain employs TRBV29-1 and TRBJ2-1; D not resolved. The CDR3 loop spans 17 amino acids. The V gene lost 1 base and the J gene lost 4 bases, with 20 bases spanning the gap. Germline CDR1 is SQVTM and CDR2 is ANQGSEA. Here the CDR3 reads CSVEGATVSRRYNEQFF. In DNA form, the CDR3 reads TGCAGCGTTGAAGGAGCGACTGTGTCCCGTAGATACAATGAGCAGTTCTTC.

The chain employs TRBV28 and TRBJ1-1, with 9 bases that match TRBD1. Per germline, CDR1 MDHEN and CDR2 SYDVKM. The V and J ends lost 9 bases and 4 bases, in that order; junction bases with no gene match: 9. This CDR3 is built from 14 residues. CDR3 nucleotide sequence: TGTGCCAGTAGAACAGGGGGCGTCAGCACTGAAGCTTTCTTT. Protein: CASRTGGVSTEAFF.

The sample holds one count of this clone. The chain carries TRBV19 and TRBJ2-6; weak D call: TRBD1 (5 bases). Trimming removed 6 bases at V and 1 base at J, with 16 bases between. CDR3 length: 17 amino acids. In germline, CDR1 is LNHDA, CDR2 SQIVND (reference sequence). The CDR3 is CASRSLAGLSGANVLTF. The CDR3 bases are TGTGCCAGTAGGAGCCTGGCAGGGTTGTCTGGGGCCAACGTCCTGACTTTC.